A selection of T cell receptor beta chains follows, all from one sample in a study of T cells after somatic rescue of genetic block. Data came from immunoSEQ multiplex PCR; TCRdb stores just in-frame clones and leaves some out. The table lists approximately 67,000 clones, about 90% of them singletons, with around 3% in the top ten. The sample consisted of peripheral blood mononuclear cells (PBMCs). The source of these receptors is a man between 35 and 55 years old. Both conserved end residues are part of each CDR3. A D gene is named only where the DNA matches it firmly. A row's size may be missing; if present it is once, few, many or a size class.

v_call	d_call	clone_size	j_call	cdr3_aa	cdr3_nt
TRBV19	TRBD2	-	TRBJ2-5	CASSIKRGAGGETQYF	TGTGCCAGTAGTATCAAGCGGGGGGCCGGGGGAGAGACCCAGTACTTC
TRBV19	-	-	TRBJ2-2	CASTPRGPQAGELFF	TGTGCCAGTACCCCCAGGGGCCCCCAGGCCGGGGAGCTGTTTTTT
TRBV10-3	-	-	TRBJ1-1	CAISESIQANTEAFF	TGTGCCATCAGTGAGTCGATCCAGGCGAACACTGAAGCTTTCTTT
TRBV30	-	-	TRBJ2-7	CAWSVQYLELVPYEQYF	TGTGCCTGGAGTGTACAGTATTTGGAATTGGTCCCCTACGAGCAGTACTTC
TRBV27	TRBD1	-	TRBJ2-7	CASSLGDRAEQYF	TGTGCCAGCAGTTTGGGGGACAGGGCCGAGCAGTACTTC
TRBV6-5	TRBD2	-	TRBJ2-7	CATQTSGSYEQYF	TGTGCCACCCAAACTAGCGGATCCTACGAGCAGTACTTC
TRBV30	-	-	TRBJ2-7	CAWSIGGEQYF	TGTGCCTGGAGTATTGGGGGCGAGCAGTACTTC
TRBV29-1	-	-	TRBJ1-5	CSVGGVNQPQHF	TGCAGCGTTGGAGGGGTCAATCAGCCCCAGCATTTT
TRBV18	-	-	TRBJ1-4	CASSQRRTDNEKLFF	TGTGCCAGCTCACAGCGACGGACGGACAATGAAAAACTGTTTTTT
TRBV7-9	TRBD1	-	TRBJ2-7	CASSSSGTEFYEQYF	TGTGCCAGCAGCTCTTCAGGGACAGAGTTCTACGAGCAGTACTTC
TRBV6-6	TRBD2	-	TRBJ2-7	CASSYSREGPKYEQYF	TGTGCCAGCAGTTACTCTCGGGAGGGTCCCAAATACGAGCAGTACTTC
TRBV4-3	-	-	TRBJ1-5	CASSQDTGAYQPQHF	TGCGCCAGCAGCCAAGATACAGGCGCTTATCAGCCCCAGCATTTT
TRBV28	-	-	TRBJ2-7	CASSFQGFKEQYF	TGTGCCAGCAGTTTTCAGGGTTTTAAGGAGCAGTACTTC
TRBV5-6	-	-	TRBJ2-3	CASSLRGITDTQYF	TGTGCCAGCAGCTTGCGGGGGATCACAGATACGCAGTATTTT
TRBV30	-	-	TRBJ2-3	CAWSVYGGSTDTQYF	TGTGCCTGGAGTGTATATGGTGGGAGCACAGATACGCAGTATTTT
TRBV7-9	-	-	TRBJ2-3	CASSLGTDTQYF	TGTGCCAGCAGCTTGGGCACAGATACGCAGTATTTT
TRBV6-5	-	-	TRBJ2-1	CASSYRGSSSYNEQFF	TGTGCCAGCAGTTACCGTGGCAGCAGCTCCTACAATGAGCAGTTCTTC
TRBV27	-	-	TRBJ2-3	CASSLGTDTQYF	TGTGCCAGCAGTTTAGGTACAGATACGCAGTATTTT
TRBV6-6	-	-	TRBJ2-3	CASSSGGSTDTQYF	TGTGCCAGCAGTTCCGGCGGTAGCACAGATACGCAGTATTTT
TRBV29-1	-	-	TRBJ1-1	CSVKGRMNTEAFF	TGCAGCGTGAAGGGTCGCATGAACACTGAAGCTTTCTTT
TRBV5-4	-	-	TRBJ2-2	CASSAGRAFRDGLGTGELFF	TGTGCCAGCAGCGCGGGGCGGGCTTTCAGGGACGGCCTGGGCACCGGGGAGCTGTTTTTT
TRBV30	TRBD1	-	TRBJ1-3	CAWSIPRDRAGNTIYF	TGTGCCTGGAGCATCCCCCGGGACAGGGCTGGAAACACCATATATTTT
TRBV10-3	TRBD1	-	TRBJ2-2	CAISGRDRGNGELFF	TGTGCCATCAGTGGCCGGGACAGGGGTAACGGGGAGCTGTTTTTT
TRBV14	-	once	TRBJ2-5	CASSQDLTAKRGETQYF	TGTGCCAGCAGCCAAGATTTGACGGCCAAACGGGGGGAGACCCAGTACTTC
TRBV4-2	-	-	TRBJ1-4	CASSQKSGGLHEKLFF	TGTGCCAGCAGCCAGAAGAGCGGAGGGTTGCATGAAAAACTGTTTTTT
TRBV5-1	-	-	TRBJ2-7	CASSLETRTRAYEQYF	TGCGCCAGCAGCTTGGAAACCCGGACTCGTGCCTACGAGCAGTACTTC
TRBV19	TRBD2	-	TRBJ2-5	CASSSGTSGSPGETQYF	TGTGCCAGTAGTTCCGGGACTAGCGGGAGCCCCGGGGAGACCCAGTACTTC
TRBV9	-	-	TRBJ2-5	CASSVVAQETQYF	TGTGCCAGCAGCGTAGTAGCTCAAGAGACCCAGTACTTC
TRBV11-2	-	once	TRBJ2-6	CASSFRVIGANVLTF	TGTGCCAGCAGCTTTCGGGTGATTGGGGCCAACGTCCTGACTTTC
TRBV19	-	-	TRBJ2-1	CASSARDFGVNEQFF	TGTGCCAGTAGTGCCAGGGATTTCGGGGTCAATGAGCAGTTCTTC
TRBV16	-	-	TRBJ1-5	CASMDAAGQPQHF	TGTGCCAGTATGGACGCAGCGGGTCAGCCCCAGCATTTT
TRBV5-4	-	once	TRBJ1-2	CASSSDRYGYTF	TGTGCCAGCAGCTCCGACCGATATGGCTACACCTTC
TRBV9	TRBD2	-	TRBJ2-1	CASSVGLAGAEEQFF	TGTGCCAGCAGCGTAGGCCTAGCGGGAGCGGAGGAGCAGTTCTTC
TRBV5-1	-	-	TRBJ2-5	CASSLGSGELRETQYF	TGCGCCAGCAGCTTAGGTTCAGGGGAGTTGCGAGAGACCCAGTACTTC
TRBV27	-	-	TRBJ2-7	CASRTQVVTSVQYF	TGTGCCAGCAGAACTCAAGTTGTAACTTCGGTGCAGTACTTC
TRBV6-1	-	-	TRBJ1-1	CASSDRQRERAFF	TGTGCCAGCAGTGATCGACAGCGGGAGCGGGCTTTCTTT
TRBV19	-	-	TRBJ1-6	CASSIANSPLHF	TGTGCCAGTAGTATAGCCAATTCACCCCTCCACTTT
TRBV30	TRBD2	-	TRBJ2-3	CAWTGGGDTQYF	TGTGCCTGGACGGGGGGTGGAGATACGCAGTATTTT
TRBV13	-	-	TRBJ2-7	CASSDSYEQCF	TGTGCCAGCTCCGACAGCTACGAGCAGTGCTTC
TRBV15	TRBD1	once	TRBJ2-7	CATSRFRTGGYEQYF	TGTGCCACCAGCAGATTTAGGACAGGGGGCTACGAGCAGTACTTC
TRBV4-1	-	-	TRBJ2-5	CASSQEVHGTQYF	TGCGCCAGCAGCCAAGAGGTGCATGGGACCCAGTACTTC
TRBV4-1	-	-	TRBJ2-6	CASSQDGPSTHSGANVLTF	TGCGCCAGCAGCCAAGATGGGCCTTCGACCCACTCTGGGGCCAACGTCCTGACTTTC
TRBV12-2	-	-	TRBJ2-2	CASRLQGTGELFF	TGTGCAAGTCGCTTACAGGGCACCGGGGAGCTGTTTTTT
TRBV5-5	-	-	TRBJ2-7	CASSTAPTTSYEQYF	TGTGCCAGCAGCACCGCTCCAACTACCTCCTACGAGCAGTACTTC
TRBV28	-	once	TRBJ1-1	CASSPPDPQRNTEAFF	TGTGCCAGCAGCCCCCCCGATCCTCAGAGAAACACTGAAGCTTTCTTT
TRBV2	-	-	TRBJ1-5	CASSEAGRPNQPQHF	TGTGCCAGCAGTGAAGCCGGCCGGCCCAATCAGCCCCAGCATTTT
TRBV11-2	-	-	TRBJ2-1	CASSIGQYDSYNEQFF	TGTGCCAGCAGCATAGGACAGTACGACTCCTACAATGAGCAGTTCTTC
TRBV6-1	TRBD2	-	TRBJ2-2	CASRLAGDTGELFF	TGTGCCAGCCGGCTAGCGGGGGACACCGGGGAGCTGTTTTTT
TRBV19	-	-	TRBJ2-1	CASSMIPDSSYNEQFF	TGTGCCAGTAGTATGATACCGGATAGCTCCTACAATGAGCAGTTCTTC
TRBV11-2	-	-	TRBJ2-1	CASSLGDPLYNEQFF	TGTGCCAGCAGCTTAGGGGACCCCCTCTACAATGAGCAGTTCTTC
TRBV6-1	-	-	TRBJ2-3	CASSRITDTQYF	TGTGCCAGCAGTCGAATCACAGATACGCAGTATTTT
TRBV5-4	TRBD1	-	TRBJ1-1	CASSVDRGSTEAFF	TGTGCCAGCAGCGTAGACAGGGGGAGCACTGAAGCTTTCTTT
TRBV19	TRBD1	few	TRBJ1-1	CASTRTGGNTEAFF	TGTGCCAGTACTAGGACAGGGGGGAACACTGAAGCTTTCTTT
TRBV5-4	-	few	TRBJ1-2	CASSTQTYGYTF	TGTGCCAGCAGCACGCAGACCTATGGCTACACCTTC